The next 12 T cell receptor beta chains were all read from a single sample in a study of T cells in Graves' hyperthyroidism and ophthalmopathy. What was amplified from RNA transcripts were TCR beta CDR3 regions. First-round RT-PCR with HTBI primers amplified the TCR CDR3 region. TCRdb recomputed calls from the multiplex PCR reads with MiXCR, one row per CDR3 protein. Found here are 310,000 or so distinct CDR3 sequences, 17% of them singletons; the top ten hold about 51%. The sequenced sample was blood. The receptors shown here come from a woman aged 55 to 70 with Graves' ophthalmopathy.

The J gene is TRBJ2-3, the V gene TRBV9; D not certain. The CDR3 runs to 19 residues. The germline V gene has CDR1 SGDLS and CDR2 YYNGEE. The germline V and J ends were trimmed by 0 bases and 0 bases, with 20 bases remaining between them. The CDR3 loop reads CASSVDEIDTVNSTDTQYF. DNA of the CDR3: TGTGCCAGCAGCGTAGATGAGATTGACACAGTAAATAGCACAGATACGCAGTATTTT.

This clonotype was seen more than once but under ten times. This chain uses TRBV5-6 with TRBJ1-5; maybe TRBD1 (5 bases). The V end was cut by 0 bases, the J end by 3 bases, with 7 bases between. Germline V CDR1 and CDR2: SGHDT, YYEEEE. The CDR3 is 14 residues long. The DNA of the CDR3 is TGTGCCAGCAGCTTGGTGGGGGTCAATCAGCCCCAGCATTTT. Protein: CASSLVGVNQPQHF.

This clonotype has a count of ten or more. The chain has TRBV19 and TRBJ1-1; D perhaps matches TRBD1 (5 bases). In germline, CDR1 is LNHDA, CDR2 SQIVND (reference sequence). V lost 7 bases, J lost 6 bases, and 12 bases lay in between. This CDR3 spans 12 amino acids. The CDR3 coding sequence is TGTGCCAGTAAGGGGTGGGGTGCTGAAGCTTTCTTT. It is translated as CASKGWGAEAFF.

The chain has TRBV5-1 and TRBJ2-5; D tentatively fits TRBD1 or TRBD2 (6 bases each). The CDR3 is made up of 16 amino acids. V lost 2 bases to trimming and J lost 5 bases, with 19 bases between them. Germline lookup yields CDR1 SGHRS and CDR2 YFSETQ. CDR3 sequence: CASSLQSSGARETQYF. CDR3 DNA: TGCGCCAGCAGCTTACAATCATCGGGGGCTAGGGAGACCCAGTACTTC.

This clonotype was seen repeatedly, ten times or more. The chain has TRBV20-1 and TRBJ1-3; D may be TRBD1 (6 bases). The CDR3 spans 13 residues. From germline, CDR1 is DFQATT and CDR2 SNEGSKA (reference sequence). The V gene lost 6 bases and the J gene lost 0 bases, with 9 bases spanning the gap. The CDR3 DNA is TGCAGTGCCAAACAGGGCTCTGGAAACACCATATATTTT. Translated: CSAKQGSGNTIYF.

A note on this clonotype: A read error may explain this, as a much larger clone is one base away. The chain uses TRBV20-1 and TRBJ2-1; TRBD2 agrees at 10 bases. The CDR3 covers 18 residues. CDR1 is DFQATT, CDR2 SNEGSKA, per germline (reference sequence). The CDR3 DNA reads TGCAGTGCGATCCCTCTGACGAGCGGGAGGGAGACCTACAATGAGCAGTCCTTC. This sequence encodes CSAIPLTSGRETYNEQSF.

This clonotype was observed at least ten times. CDR3: CASIEQRGLEAFF. CDR3 sequence (DNA): TGTGCCAGCATCGAACAGCGGGGGCTTGAAGCTTTCTTT. The chain links TRBV7-2 to TRBJ1-1, with D maybe TRBD1 (6 bases). This CDR3 spans 13 amino acids. Trimming shortened V by 7 bases and J by 7 bases, and 16 bases separated the two germline ends. Germline V gives CDR1 SGHTA, CDR2 FQGNSA.

This clonotype was counted at least ten times. The chain combines TRBV19 with TRBJ1-5, with 8 bases identical to TRBD1. Germline-derived CDR1 and CDR2 are LNHDA and SQIVND (reference sequence). J gave up 0 bases and V 5 bases, and 15 bases lay outside the gene matches. The length of the CDR3 is 19 residues. The CDR3 loop reads CASSPRAWTGPNSNQPQHF. Written as DNA, the CDR3 is TGTGCCAGTAGTCCCAGAGCTTGGACAGGGCCAAATAGCAATCAGCCCCAGCATTTT.

This chain joins TRBV30 and TRBJ2-7; no reliable D call. The CDR3 runs to 13 residues. Trimming removed 1 base at V and 2 bases at J, with 9 bases between. Germline V lookup: CDR1 GTSNPN, CDR2 SVGIG (reference sequence). The CDR3 coding sequence is TGTGCCTGGAGTGGTCCAGTGGCCTACGAGCAGTACTTC. This codes for CAWSGPVAYEQYF. Filled out from reference TRBV30 and TRBJ2-7, the complete variable domain reads SQTIHQWPATLVQPVGSPLSLECTVEGTSNPNLYWYRQAAGRGLQLLFYSVGIGQISSEVPQNLSASRPQDRQFILSSKKLLLSDSGFYLCAWSGPVAYEQYFGPGTRLTVT.

This clonotype was seen ten or more times. V and J are TRBV7-2 and TRBJ2-7; TRBD1 matches 8 bases. Germline assignment: CDR1 SGHTA and CDR2 FQGNSA. V shed 5 bases and J 0 bases; nucleotides not matched to a gene: 3. This CDR3 contains 14 residues. Here the CDR3 reads CASSPQGASYEQYF. The CDR3 DNA reads TGTGCCAGCAGCCCTCAGGGGGCCTCCTACGAGCAGTACTTC.

This chain links TRBV7-9 with TRBJ1-3; D gene unclear. CDR3 length: 15 amino acids. Trimming took 1 base from V and 4 from J, leaving 11 bases between them. The germline V gene has CDR1 SEHNR and CDR2 FQNEAQ (reference sequence). For the CDR3, the DNA is TGTGCCAGCAGCTTAGAACGACCTTTCGGAAACACCATATATTTT. Translation gives CASSLERPFGNTIYF.

This clonotype has at least ten counts. The chain links TRBV12-3 or TRBV12-4 to TRBJ2-2; a weak D match, TRBD2 (5 bases). CDR3 length: 12 residues. Deletions cut 6 bases from V and 6 bases from J, with 8 bases between. Written as DNA, the CDR3 is TGTGCCAGCAGCAGAGGGTCCGGGGAGCTGTTTTTT. It translates to CASSRGSGELFF.